One and the same sample provided the 27 T cell receptor beta chains below, sequenced in a study of cytomegalovirus exposure and HLA in healthy donors listed by TCRdb under 2017. Libraries came from the immunoSEQ multiplex PCR assay. The multiplex PCR relied on a mix of 60 forward primers for TCR Vbeta segments and 13 reverse primers for TCR Jbeta segments. TCRdb took this table from immuneACCESS and kept in-frame rearrangements with V and J called. Such tables lack part of the clones; where checked against another copy, unresolved V genes explain under half of the gap, and the rest is unexplained. This sample gives 90,000 to 150,000 clones in total; roughly 80% of them show up just once. The leading ten clones occupy 2.5% to 3.5% of the sample. The material sequenced was PBMCs. These receptors all stem from a woman younger than 45 in good health and CMV-seropositive.

The chain combines TRBV28 with TRBJ2-7; 9 positions match TRBD2. The CDR3 has 15 residues. Unmatched junction bases numbered 13, after V lost 7 bases and J lost 6 bases. Germline V gene data show CDR1 as MDHEN and CDR2 as SYDVKM. The CDR3: CASISRGGRWFEQYF. CDR3 sequence (DNA): TGTGCCAGCATTTCGCGGGGGGGCCGTTGGTTCGAGCAGTACTTC.

This sequence joins TRBV9 and TRBJ1-1; possible D gene TRBD1, 6 bases. Germline V lookup: CDR1 SGDLS, CDR2 YYNGEE. This CDR3 contains 17 residues. The V end lost 4 bases, the J end lost 2 bases, and 21 bases lay between the germline ends. The chain's CDR3 is CASSTSEVGGPNTEAFF. The CDR3 DNA sequence: TGTGCCAGCAGCACATCTGAAGTCGGGGGGCCCAACACTGAAGCTTTCTTT.

The CDR3 reads CKAQINYGYTF. CDR3 in DNA: TGCAAAGCACAGATTAACTATGGCTACACCTTC. This rearrangement joins TRBV20-1 to TRBJ1-2; D gene uncertain. The germline CDR1 and CDR2 sequences are DFQATT and SNEGSKA (reference sequence). This CDR3 region has 11 residues.

The chain combines TRBV9 with TRBJ1-2; the match to TRBD1 covers 9 bases. V trimming: 2 bases; J trimming: 8 bases; junction bases outside the gene matches: 7. The germline CDR1 and CDR2 sequences are SGDLS and YYNGEE. The CDR3 length is 14 residues. In DNA form, the CDR3 reads TGTGCCAGCAGCGTGGGACAGGGAATTTACGGCTACACCTTC. Translating gives CASSVGQGIYGYTF. Full variable domain (rest looked up from reference TRBV9 and TRBJ1-2): DSGVTQTPKHLITATGQRVTLRCSPRSGDLSVYWYQQSLDQGLQFLIQYYNGEERAKGNILERFSAQQFPDLHSELNLSSLELGDSALYFCASSVGQGIYGYTFGSGTRLTVV.

This clone was seen once. This sequence joins TRBV5-6 and TRBJ2-5, with D perhaps matching TRBD2 (5 bases). This CDR3 contains 13 residues. Germline lookup yields CDR1 SGHDT and CDR2 YYEEEE. Trimming shortened V by 0 bases and J by 5 bases, and 8 bases separated the two germline ends. The CDR3 DNA follows: TGTGCCAGCAGCTTGGGTAGCGAGGAGACCCAGTACTTC. Translating it yields CASSLGSEETQYF.

This clone was picked up a small number of times. The V call is TRBV4-1, the J call TRBJ2-3, with 16 bases that match TRBD2. Germline CDR1 is MGHRA and CDR2 is YSYEKL. The CDR3 is 15 amino acids. V trimming: 1 base; J trimming: 14 bases; junction bases outside the gene matches: 6. This CDR3 is CASSQGTGTSGGAYF. CDR3 bases: TGCGCCAGCAGCCAAGGCACCGGGACTAGCGGGGGGGCGTATTTT.

This clone has more than one count but fewer than ten. This chain connects TRBV14 to TRBJ1-1; 7 nucleotides line up with TRBD1. V lost 1 base to trimming and J lost 4 bases; unmatched junction nucleotides: 6. The germline gives CDR1 SGHDN, CDR2 FVKESK. The length of the CDR3 is 15 residues. The CDR3 is CASSQGGGWGTEAFF. The CDR3 DNA follows: TGTGCCAGCAGCCAAGGAGGGGGCTGGGGCACTGAAGCTTTCTTT.

The J gene is TRBJ2-5, the V gene TRBV6-6, with 7 bases matching TRBD1. The tail of the sequence fits TRBJ2-7 better, so the J call may be wrong. Germline-derived CDR1 and CDR2 are MNHNY and SVGAGI (reference sequence). There are 13 residues in the CDR3. CDR3 bases: TGTGCCAGCAGTTCGTACAGGGGCTACGAGCAGTACTTC. Translation gives CASSSYRGYEQYF.

The sample holds one count of this clone. The chain is built from TRBV7-6 and TRBJ2-2; maybe TRBD2 (6 bases). The CDR3 spans 16 residues. Germline assignment: CDR1 SGHVS and CDR2 FNYEAQ. Trimming left V 2 bases short and J 1 base short, with 11 bases between. CDR3 sequence reads: CASSLRRDLNTGELFF. Here the CDR3 DNA reads TGTGCCAGCAGCTTAAGGAGGGACTTGAACACCGGGGAGCTGTTTTTT.

This clone was recorded only once. The chain has TRBV5-1 and TRBJ2-2, with a possible D match to TRBD1 (6 bases). The CDR3 contains 16 residues. In germline, CDR1 is SGHRS, CDR2 YFSETQ. V was trimmed by 8 bases and J by 2 bases, leaving 19 bases between them. CDR3 in DNA: TGCGCCAGTACCCCCGCAGGGGCCATTAACACCGGGGAGCTGTTTTTT. The encoded protein is CASTPAGAINTGELFF.

This clone was seen a handful of times. This chain uses TRBV4-2 with TRBJ2-3; 14 nucleotides agree with TRBD2. V lost 4 bases to trimming and J lost 5 bases; unmatched junction nucleotides: 17. Germline lookup yields CDR1 LGHNA and CDR2 YNFKEQ. CDR3 size: 20 residues. CDR3 DNA sequence: TGTGCCAGCAGCCTACGGGGAGTGGCCGGGACTAGCGGGAGTATAGATACGCAGTATTTT. It yields the protein CASSLRGVAGTSGSIDTQYF.

The rearrangement uses TRBV5-1 and TRBJ2-1; 8 bases agree with TRBD1. The CDR3 extends over 15 amino acids. CDR1 SGHRS and CDR2 YFSETQ come from the germline V gene. Losses at the gene ends were 0 bases for V and 10 bases for J; bases not matched to a gene: 9. The CDR3 loop is CASSLGTGQGKEQFF. Written as DNA, the CDR3 is TGCGCCAGCAGCTTGGGGACCGGACAGGGTAAGGAGCAGTTCTTC.

The genes are TRBV5-1 and TRBJ2-3, with 10 bases lining up with TRBD2. The ends lost 2 bases at V and 4 bases at J; junction bases unmatched: 4. This CDR3 has 15 amino acids. Germline V gene lookup returns CDR1 SGHRS and CDR2 YFSETQ. The CDR3 DNA sequence: TGCGCCAGCAGCTTAGCGGGGGGGCGGTCAGATACGCAGTATTTT. Its protein is CASSLAGGRSDTQYF.

This clone was counted a few times. J is TRBJ2-5 and V is TRBV7-9; D may be TRBD1 (6 bases). V gave up 4 bases and J gave up 4 bases, with 16 bases separating them. The CDR3 spans 15 residues. The V gene's germline CDR1 is SEHNR and CDR2 FQNEAQ (reference sequence). The CDR3 is CASSWDTGFGETQYF. CDR3 coding DNA: TGTGCCAGCAGCTGGGATACAGGGTTTGGAGAGACCCAGTACTTC.

This chain links TRBV7-2 with TRBJ2-3; D is possibly TRBD2 (5 bases). The CDR3 length is 17 residues. Germline CDR1 and CDR2: SGHTA and FQGNSA. V gave up 1 base and J gave up 10 bases, with 24 bases separating them. The CDR3 protein is CASSLDGPAVPPQAQYF. The CDR3 bases are TGTGCCAGCAGCTTAGACGGGCCAGCGGTACCACCCCAGGCGCAGTATTTT.

The chain carries TRBV5-6 and TRBJ2-1, with 8 bases that match TRBD1. Germline loops: CDR1 SGHDT, CDR2 YYEEEE. The length of the CDR3 is 15 residues. V was pared by 0 bases and J by 7 bases, with 6 bases of the junction left unmatched. For the CDR3, the DNA is TGTGCCAGCAGCTTGGTTGGAAGGACAGGGAATGAGCAGTTCTTC. Translating gives CASSLVGRTGNEQFF. The whole variable domain, remainder taken from reference TRBV5-6 and TRBJ2-1, is DAGVTQSPTHLIKTRGQQVTLRCSPKSGHDTVSWYQQALGQGPQFIFQYYEEEERQRGNFPDRFSGHQFPNYSSELNVNALLLGDSALYLCASSLVGRTGNEQFFGPGTRLTVL.

The genes are TRBV5-8 and TRBJ2-5; 9 nucleotides match TRBD1. This CDR3 region has 15 residues. Germline-derived CDR1 and CDR2 are SGHTS and YDEGEE. J gave up 5 bases and V 3 bases, and 8 bases lay outside the gene matches. The CDR3 DNA is TGTGCCAGCAGCTACGGGACAGGGCCTTGGGAGACCCAGTACTTC. Its protein product is CASSYGTGPWETQYF. Combining the CDR3 with reference TRBV5-8 and TRBJ2-5 gives the whole variable domain EAGVTQSPTHLIKTRGQQATLRCSPISGHTSVYWYQQALGLGLQFLLWYDEGEERNRGNFPPRFSGRQFPNYSSELNVNALELEDSALYLCASSYGTGPWETQYFGPGTRLLVL.

The V and J genes are TRBV6-1 and TRBJ2-4, with a tentative D call TRBD1 (6 bases). Looked up from germline, CDR1 is MNHNS and CDR2 is SASEGT. Deletions cut 5 bases from V and 5 bases from J, with 10 bases between. CDR3 length: 13 residues. The CDR3 spells CASSRTVENIQYF. Here the CDR3 DNA reads TGTGCCAGCAGTAGGACAGTAGAAAACATTCAGTACTTC.

J is TRBJ2-5 and V is TRBV30; D is ambiguous. The germline V gene encodes CDR1 GTSNPN and CDR2 SVGIG (reference sequence). The CDR3 loop spans 12 amino acids. The germline V and J ends were trimmed by 0 bases and 5 bases, with 7 bases remaining between them. The CDR3 loop reads CAWSVQRETQYF. Here the CDR3 DNA reads TGTGCCTGGAGTGTTCAGAGGGAGACCCAGTACTTC.

V and J are TRBV5-1 and TRBJ1-2; D perhaps matches TRBD1 (5 bases). Germline CDR1 is SGHRS and CDR2 is YFSETQ. With 2 bases removed from V and 2 bases from J, the gap between germline ends came to 13 bases. This CDR3 region has 15 residues. For the CDR3, the DNA is TGCGCCAGCAGCTTCGGGACTGAACCAAACTATGGCTACACCTTC. It yields the protein CASSFGTEPNYGYTF.

CDR3 in DNA: TGTGCCATCAGCGGGAACCGCGGGAACTACGAGCAGTACTTC. Translating gives CAISGNRGNYEQYF. The V gene is TRBV10-3, the J gene TRBJ2-7, with D perhaps TRBD2 (6 bases). The CDR3 consists of 14 residues. Germline lookup yields CDR1 ENHRY and CDR2 SYGVKD. The V end lost 6 bases, the J end lost 3 bases, and 15 bases lay between the germline ends.

This chain uses TRBV6-1 with TRBJ1-5; 9 nucleotides agree with TRBD1. V shed 4 bases and J 5 bases; nucleotides not matched to a gene: 9. In germline, CDR1 is MNHNS, CDR2 SASEGT. The CDR3 has 16 residues. The CDR3 spells CASSVTGGFGDQPQHF. CDR3 sequence (DNA): TGTGCCAGCAGTGTTACAGGGGGCTTCGGCGATCAGCCCCAGCATTTT.

CDR3 loop: CASSQTGVEQYF. The CDR3 DNA follows: TGTGCCAGCAGTCAAACAGGGGTCGAGCAGTACTTC. This chain joins TRBV6-5 and TRBJ2-7; TRBD1 agrees at 7 bases. Germline loops: CDR1 MNHEY, CDR2 SVGAGI. Trimming at V came to 5 bases and at J to 6 bases, leaving 4 bases not matched to a gene. The CDR3 has 12 amino acids.

V and J are TRBV7-7 and TRBJ2-2; 10 bases align to TRBD2. CDR1 is SSHAT and CDR2 is FNYEAQ in the germline V gene (reference sequence). The CDR3 length is 16 residues. V lost 7 bases, J lost 7 bases, and 12 bases stayed unmatched. CDR3 DNA: TGTGCCAGCACCGAGCTAGCGGGGGAAGCGGTCGGGGAGCTGTTTTTT. Translating it yields CASTELAGEAVGELFF.

The chain combines TRBV19 with TRBJ1-1; no clear D gene. V gave up 2 bases and J gave up 1 base, with 11 bases separating them. The CDR3 sequence is 15 residues long. CDR1 and CDR2 (germline): LNHDA, SQIVND (reference sequence). CDR3 protein: CASSIRSFTNTEAFF. In DNA form, the CDR3 reads TGTGCCAGTAGTATAAGGAGTTTTACGAACACTGAAGCTTTCTTT. Filled out from reference TRBV19 and TRBJ1-1, the complete variable domain reads DGGITQSPKYLFRKEGQNVTLSCEQNLNHDAMYWYRQDPGQGLRLIYYSQIVNDFQKGDIAEGYSVSREKKESFPLTVTSAQKNPTAFYLCASSIRSFTNTEAFFGQGTRLTVV.

The rearrangement joins TRBV4-3 to TRBJ2-1; the D is unclear. Germline loops: CDR1 LGHNA, CDR2 YSLEER. The CDR3 consists of 15 residues. Trimming took 0 bases from V and 9 from J, leaving 15 bases between them. CDR3 sequence reads: CASSQDPSRVSEQFF. The DNA for the CDR3 is TGCGCCAGCAGCCAAGATCCGAGTAGAGTTAGTGAGCAGTTCTTC.

The chain employs TRBV6-1 and TRBJ2-7, with D unresolved. CDR3 size: 14 residues. V was clipped by 2 bases and J by 2 bases, with 10 bases between them. Germline V gene sequence: CDR1 MNHNS, CDR2 SASEGT. DNA of the CDR3: TGTGCCAGCAGTGAAACTGGCAGCGCCTACGAGCAGTACTTC. It specifies CASSETGSAYEQYF.